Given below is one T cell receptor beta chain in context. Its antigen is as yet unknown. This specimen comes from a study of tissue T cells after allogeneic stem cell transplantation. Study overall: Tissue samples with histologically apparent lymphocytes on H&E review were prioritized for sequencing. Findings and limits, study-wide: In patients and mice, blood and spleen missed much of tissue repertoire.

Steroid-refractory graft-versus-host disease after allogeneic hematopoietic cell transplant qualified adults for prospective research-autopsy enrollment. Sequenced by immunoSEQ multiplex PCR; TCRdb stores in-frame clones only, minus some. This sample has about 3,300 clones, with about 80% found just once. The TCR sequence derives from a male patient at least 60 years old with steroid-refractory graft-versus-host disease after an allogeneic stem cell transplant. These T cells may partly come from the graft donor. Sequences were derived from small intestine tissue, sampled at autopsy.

The DNA for the CDR3 is TGTGCCAGCAGCCACCGTAGTCTTTGGCATCATCAGCCCCAGCATTTT. Its translation is CASSHRSLWHHQPQHF. The V and J genes are TRBV3-1 (or the pseudogene TRBV3-2) and TRBJ1-5; D gene unclear. The CDR3 loop spans 16 amino acids. Trimming removed 3 bases from V and 5 bases from J, with 17 bases in between. Germline CDR1 and CDR2: LGHDT and YNNKEL (reference sequence).